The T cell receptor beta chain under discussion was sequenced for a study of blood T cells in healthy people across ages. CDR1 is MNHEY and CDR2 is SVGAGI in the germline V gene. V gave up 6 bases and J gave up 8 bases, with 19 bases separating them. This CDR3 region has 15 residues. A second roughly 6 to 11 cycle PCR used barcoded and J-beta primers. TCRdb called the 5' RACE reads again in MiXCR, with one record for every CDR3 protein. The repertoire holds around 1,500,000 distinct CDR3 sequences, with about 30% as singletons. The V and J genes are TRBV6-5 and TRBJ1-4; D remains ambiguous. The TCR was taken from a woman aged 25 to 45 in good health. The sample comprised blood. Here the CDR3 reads CASRPLTDAREKLFF. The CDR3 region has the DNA TGTGCCAGCAGGCCTTTGACGGACGCTCGGGAAAAACTGTTTTTT.